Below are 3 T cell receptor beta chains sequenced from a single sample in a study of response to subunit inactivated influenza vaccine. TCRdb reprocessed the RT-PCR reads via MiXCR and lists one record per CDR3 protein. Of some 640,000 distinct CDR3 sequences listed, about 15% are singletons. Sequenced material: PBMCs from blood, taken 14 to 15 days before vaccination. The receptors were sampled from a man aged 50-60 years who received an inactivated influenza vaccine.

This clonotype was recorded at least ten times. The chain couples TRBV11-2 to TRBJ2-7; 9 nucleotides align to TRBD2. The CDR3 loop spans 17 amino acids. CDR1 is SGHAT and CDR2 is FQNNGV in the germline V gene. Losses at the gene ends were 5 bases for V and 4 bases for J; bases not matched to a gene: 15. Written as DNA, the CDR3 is TGTGCCAGCAGCCCAAGGGGGGTCGTAGCGGGAGTATACGAGCAGTACTTC. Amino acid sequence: CASSPRGVVAGVYEQYF.

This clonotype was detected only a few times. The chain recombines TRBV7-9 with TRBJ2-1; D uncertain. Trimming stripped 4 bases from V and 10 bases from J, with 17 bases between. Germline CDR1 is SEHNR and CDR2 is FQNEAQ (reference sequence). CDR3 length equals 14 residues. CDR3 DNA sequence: TGTGCCAGCAGCTCAGAAGCACCTAGTAGAGAGCAGTTCTTC. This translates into CASSSEAPSREQFF. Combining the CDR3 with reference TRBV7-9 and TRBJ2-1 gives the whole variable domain DTGVSQNPRHKITKRGQNVTFRCDPISEHNRLYWYRQTLGQGPEFLTYFQNEAQLEKSRLLSDRFSAERPKGSFSTLEIQRTEQGDSAMYLCASSSEAPSREQFFGPGTRLTVL.

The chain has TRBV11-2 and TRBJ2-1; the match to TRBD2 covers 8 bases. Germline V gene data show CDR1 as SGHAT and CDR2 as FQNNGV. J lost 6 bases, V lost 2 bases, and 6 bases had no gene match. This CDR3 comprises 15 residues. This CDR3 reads CASSLTPGRANEQFF. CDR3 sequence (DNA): TGTGCCAGCAGCTTAACGCCCGGGAGGGCCAATGAGCAGTTCTTC.